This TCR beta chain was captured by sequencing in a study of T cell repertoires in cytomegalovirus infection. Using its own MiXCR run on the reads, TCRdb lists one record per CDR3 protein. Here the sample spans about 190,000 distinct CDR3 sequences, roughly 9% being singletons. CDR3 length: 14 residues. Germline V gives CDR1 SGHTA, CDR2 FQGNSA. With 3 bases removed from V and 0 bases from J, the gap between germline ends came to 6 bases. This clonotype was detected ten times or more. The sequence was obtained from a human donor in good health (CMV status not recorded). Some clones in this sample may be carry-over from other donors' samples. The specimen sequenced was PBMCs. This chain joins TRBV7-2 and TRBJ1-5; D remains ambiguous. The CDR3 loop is CASSFLSSNQPQHF. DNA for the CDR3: TGTGCCAGCAGCTTTCTCAGTAGCAATCAGCCCCAGCATTTT.